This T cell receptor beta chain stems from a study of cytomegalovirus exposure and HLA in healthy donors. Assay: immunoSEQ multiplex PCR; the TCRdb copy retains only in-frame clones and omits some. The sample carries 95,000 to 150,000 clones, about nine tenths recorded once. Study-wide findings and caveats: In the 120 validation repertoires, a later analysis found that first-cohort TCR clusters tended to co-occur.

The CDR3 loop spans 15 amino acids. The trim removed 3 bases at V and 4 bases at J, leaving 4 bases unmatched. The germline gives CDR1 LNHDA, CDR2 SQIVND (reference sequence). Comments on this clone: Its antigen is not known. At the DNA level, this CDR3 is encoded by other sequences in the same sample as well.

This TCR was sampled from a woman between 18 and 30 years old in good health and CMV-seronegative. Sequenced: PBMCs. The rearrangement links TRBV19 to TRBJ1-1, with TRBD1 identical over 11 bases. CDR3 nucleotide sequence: TGTGCCAGTAGTATTGCCGGGACAGGGGGCACTGAAGCTTTCTTT. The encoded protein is CASSIAGTGGTEAFF.